This paragraph reports one TCR beta chain. Its target is not known. The data derive from a study of Tregs in tolerant kidney transplant recipients. For the study at large: A roughly 3-day belatacept mixed lymphocyte reaction, sometimes plus 5-day graft donor restimulation, preceded CD4+CD25+CD127- sorting. General observations from the study: Biological reproducibility was not directly addressed in this study. The most relevant donor-specific Treg TCRbeta repertoire apparently came from expansion with activated donor B cells.

Trimming cost V 1 base and J 4 bases; bases outside gene matches: 9. The germline V gene has CDR1 LNHNV and CDR2 YYDKDF (reference sequence). This CDR3 comprises 19 residues. The table came from immunoSEQ multiplex PCR; TCRdb's copy has only in-frame clones and leaves some out. This table holds approximately 45,000 clones, 95% to 96% found once. The sample consisted of Tregs from blood cultured with allogeneic cells. The chain carries TRBV15 and TRBJ2-1; 14 bases are a match to TRBD2. This TCR derives from a human donor in good health. The DNA for the CDR3 is TGTGCCACCAGCAGAGCCACGGGACTAGCGGGAGATGAGTACAATGAGCAGTTCTTC. Residues: CATSRATGLAGDEYNEQFF.